These 21 T cell receptor beta chains share one sample of origin, sequenced in a study of identical twins. TCRdb reprocessed the 5' RACE reads with MiXCR, giving one entry per CDR3 protein. The sample includes roughly 690,000 distinct CDR3 sequences, around 6% of them seen just once. Sequencing input: naive T cells sorted from blood. The receptors here all came from a man younger than 35 in good health.

This rearrangement joins TRBV6-5 to TRBJ2-1; 9 positions agree with TRBD2. This CDR3 comprises 14 residues. The V segment lost 3 bases and the J segment 8 bases; nucleotides outside the gene matches: 5. CDR1 MNHEY and CDR2 SVGAGI come from the germline V gene. In nucleotides, the CDR3 is TGTGCCAGCAGTTATGTAGCGGGAGTCGATGAGCAGTTCTTC. Translated: CASSYVAGVDEQFF.

This clonotype was recorded a few times. The chain joins TRBV7-8 to TRBJ2-5; TRBD1 might be the D (6 bases). The CDR3 sequence is 17 residues long. Germline CDR1 and CDR2: SGHVS and FQNEAQ. V gave up 0 bases and J gave up 5 bases, with 19 bases separating them. This CDR3 reads CASSLASVTGFLETQYF. As DNA, the CDR3 is TGTGCCAGCAGCTTAGCGTCAGTAACAGGGTTTCTGGAGACCCAGTACTTC.

This clonotype was counted at least ten times. V usage is TRBV27 and J usage is TRBJ2-7, with D maybe TRBD2 (6 bases). CDR1 and CDR2 (germline): MNHEY, SMNVEV (reference sequence). This CDR3 is built from 16 residues. Trimming stripped 5 bases from V and 3 bases from J, with 20 bases between. CDR3 protein: CASSRSWDSEHYEQYV. The CDR3 nucleotides are TGTGCCAGCAGTCGAAGCTGGGACTCCGAACACTACGAGCAGTACGTC.

This clonotype was found many times. The J gene is TRBJ2-7, the V gene TRBV10-3; 7 nucleotides align to TRBD2. CDR1 ENHRY and CDR2 SYGVKD come from the germline V gene. V dropped 8 bases and J dropped 0; count of bases not matched to a gene: 13. The CDR3 has 16 amino acids. The CDR3 DNA sequence: TGTGCCATCTCCCCCGGGAGGACGGTAAGCTCCTACGAGCAGTACTTC. The encoded protein is CAISPGRTVSSYEQYF.

This clonotype was detected many times. The chain is built from TRBV29-1 and TRBJ2-5; 7 bases match TRBD1. CDR1 and CDR2 from the germline V gene are SQVTM and ANQGSEA. CDR3 length: 14 amino acids. V trimming: 3 bases; J trimming: 5 bases; junction bases outside the gene matches: 9. The CDR3: CSVELDRPPETQYF. The CDR3 DNA follows: TGCAGCGTTGAGTTGGACAGGCCTCCCGAGACCCAGTACTTC.

There are many counts of this clonotype. The chain recombines TRBV7-9 with TRBJ1-6; D remains ambiguous. Trimming took 5 bases from V and 8 from J, leaving 13 bases between them. Germline V lookup: CDR1 SEHNR, CDR2 FQNEAQ (reference sequence). The CDR3 length is 14 residues. The CDR3 loop is CASSPVGEDSPLHF. Written as DNA, the CDR3 is TGTGCCAGCAGCCCGGTGGGTGAAGATTCACCCCTCCACTTT.

The sample holds a few counts of this clonotype. The rearrangement joins TRBV7-9 to TRBJ1-4; no reliable D call. Trimming took 1 base from V and 4 from J, leaving 7 bases between them. The CDR3 loop spans 14 amino acids. Germline V CDR1 and CDR2: SEHNR, FQNEAQ (reference sequence). The CDR3 coding sequence is TGTGCCAGCAGCTTAGAGGCTCTTAATGAAAAACTGTTTTTT. This sequence encodes CASSLEALNEKLFF.

The CDR3 bases are TGTGCCAGCTCCCAGGGGGGACAGGGGTGGAATGAGCAGTTCTTC. Encoded protein: CASSQGGQGWNEQFF. The chain links TRBV6-2 or TRBV6-3 to TRBJ2-1, with 10 bases matching TRBD1. The CDR3 runs to 15 residues. Trimming at V came to 8 bases and at J to 7 bases, leaving 11 bases not matched to a gene. Germline loops: CDR1 MNHEY, CDR2 SVGEGT.

The V call is TRBV6-5, the J call TRBJ2-3; 9 nucleotides line up with TRBD1. The CDR3 runs 15 residues. After removal of 4 bases from V and 4 bases from J, the junction contained 6 bases not matched to a gene. Germline V gene data show CDR1 as MNHEY and CDR2 as SVGAGI. The CDR3 coding sequence is TGTGCCAGCAGTTTTGAGGGACAGGGTCCAGATACGCAGTATTTT. Residues: CASSFEGQGPDTQYF.

The table lists this clonotype with many counts. The chain combines TRBV20-1 with TRBJ2-5, with 9 bases that match TRBD2. Per the germline V gene, CDR1 is DFQATT and CDR2 is SNEGSKA (reference sequence). V gave up 6 bases and J gave up 3 bases; unmatched junction bases: 8. The CDR3 has 14 amino acids. CDR3 DNA: TGCAGTGCCCTAGGTCCTAGCGGGAAAGAGACCCAGTACTTC. It yields the protein CSALGPSGKETQYF.

Many counts were recorded for this clonotype. The genes are TRBV29-1 and TRBJ2-7; D possibly corresponds to TRBD1 (5 bases). This CDR3 has 11 amino acids. Trimming took off 4 bases at V and 2 bases at J, with 6 bases between the two ends. Germline loops: CDR1 SQVTM, CDR2 ANQGSEA. CDR3 protein: CSVGGPYEQYF. CDR3 DNA sequence: TGCAGCGTTGGGGGCCCCTACGAGCAGTACTTC.

The V gene is TRBV5-1, the J gene TRBJ2-5, with TRBD2 as a possible D gene (6 bases). The germline V and J ends were trimmed by 0 bases and 4 bases, with 10 bases remaining between them. The CDR3 covers 14 residues. Germline assignment: CDR1 SGHRS and CDR2 YFSETQ. The CDR3 is CASSLGASAETQYF. The CDR3 coding sequence is TGCGCCAGCAGCTTGGGGGCTAGCGCAGAGACCCAGTACTTC.

This clonotype was seen many times. The CDR3 here is CASSTLIPGGYTF. DNA of the CDR3: TGTGCCAGCAGTACTTTAATCCCTGGAGGCTACACCTTC. This chain connects TRBV12-3 or TRBV12-4 to TRBJ1-2, with D uncertain. This CDR3 has 13 residues. The V end was cut by 5 bases, the J end by 8 bases, with 15 bases between.

This clonotype appeared many times. The chain links TRBV24-1 to TRBJ2-3; D is unclear. V lost 10 bases and J lost 2, with 12 bases in between. Germline loops: CDR1 KGHDR, CDR2 SFDVKD. The CDR3 is made up of 13 amino acids. CDR3 loop: CATSRANTDTQYF. CDR3 coding DNA: TGTGCCACATCACGGGCGAACACAGATACGCAGTATTTT.

On this clonotype itself: No DNA is shown, since the ends of the CDR3 on it are uncertain; the CDR3 is the one TCRdb lists. The chain has TRBV12-3 or TRBV12-4 and TRBJ1-4. The CDR3 is 14 amino acids long, termini counted. The CDR3 is CASSSSRPNEKLFF.

This clonotype was picked up many times. The chain has TRBV5-1 and TRBJ1-5; a possible D gene is TRBD1 (6 bases). V lost 4 bases, J lost 5 bases, and 13 bases lay in between. The V gene's germline CDR1 is SGHRS and CDR2 YFSETQ. The CDR3 is 14 amino acids. The CDR3 loop is CASSPDRRDQPQHF. The CDR3 bases are TGCGCCAGCAGCCCCGACAGGAGGGATCAGCCCCAGCATTTT.

Many counts were recorded for this clonotype. The chain couples TRBV19 to TRBJ2-5; D not certain. This CDR3 contains 13 residues. Trimming took 4 bases from V and 2 from J, leaving 8 bases between them. The germline V gene has CDR1 LNHDA and CDR2 SQIVND (reference sequence). The chain's CDR3 is CASSKSWQETQYF. Written as DNA, the CDR3 is TGTGCCAGTAGTAAAAGCTGGCAAGAGACCCAGTACTTC.

The rearrangement joins TRBV7-6 to TRBJ2-7, with unresolved D. Germline V gene sequence: CDR1 SGHVS, CDR2 FNYEAQ. The CDR3 runs 13 residues. The V gene lost 4 bases and the J gene lost 4 bases, with 11 bases spanning the gap. In DNA form, the CDR3 reads TGTGCCAGCAGCTCCATTCGTACTTACGAGCAGTACTTC. Encoded protein: CASSSIRTYEQYF.

In this sample, this clonotype turned up many times. This chain links TRBV4-2 with TRBJ2-7, with TRBD1 identical over 8 bases. J gave up 3 bases and V 1 base, and 5 bases lay outside the gene matches. Germline CDR1 reads LGHNA; CDR2 reads YNFKEQ. The CDR3 spans 15 residues. The CDR3 loop is CASSQATGGSYEQYF. CDR3 DNA sequence: TGTGCCAGCAGCCAAGCTACAGGGGGTAGCTACGAGCAGTACTTC.

V gene TRBV15 combines with J gene TRBJ2-5; D may be TRBD2 (5 bases). V gave up 0 bases and J gave up 3 bases, with 14 bases separating them. Germline V gene data show CDR1 as LNHNV and CDR2 as YYDKDF (reference sequence). This CDR3 spans 16 amino acids. The CDR3 loop reads CATSRDRAGHEETQYF. In DNA form, the CDR3 reads TGTGCCACCAGCAGAGATAGGGCGGGCCACGAAGAGACCCAGTACTTC.

The V call is TRBV29-1, the J call TRBJ1-1, with a possible D match to TRBD1 (6 bases). The V and J ends lost 7 bases and 0 bases respectively, with 15 bases between them. The CDR3 totals 14 residues. CDR1 SQVTM and CDR2 ANQGSEA come from the germline V gene. CDR3 loop: CSARGRLMNTEAFF. CDR3 coding DNA: TGCAGCGCCAGGGGCCGACTAATGAACACTGAAGCTTTCTTT.